These T cell receptor beta chains were read from a single sample in a study of human T cells and chemical hapten exposure. TCRdb passed the RACE reads through MiXCR, listing each CDR3 protein once. The table lists 150,000 to 200,000 distinct CDR3 sequences, roughly 26% of them singletons. The material was whole blood, obtained in connection with sensitization to the hapten diphenylcyclopropenone (DPC). Receptor source: a woman younger than 35 with alopecia areata. Some clones in this sample may be carry-over from other donors' samples. The CDR3 runs from the conserved cysteine through the conserved F or W. D genes are given only for firm matches. Clone sizes are given selectively: once, few, many, or a class where the clone is expanded.

D: .; J: TRBJ2-6; size: few; V: TRBV5-1; DNA: TGCGCCAGCAGCTTGTCCGCTGGGGCCAACGTCCTGACTTTC; CDR3: CASSLSAGANVLTF
D: .; J: TRBJ2-7; size: .; V: TRBV6-5; DNA: TGTGCCAGCAGCGAGTTTGGCCGGCAGCGAAAATACGAGCAGTACTTC; CDR3: CASSEFGRQRKYEQYF
D: .; J: TRBJ1-2; size: few; V: TRBV20-1; DNA: TGCAGTGCTAGCCCCTCAACTCGATTCATCTATGGCTACACCTTC; CDR3: CSASPSTRFIYGYTF
D: TRBD1; J: TRBJ2-7; size: .; V: TRBV6-5; DNA: TGTGCCAGCAGTTACTCCGGGACAGGGGGCAGCGAGCAGTACTTC; CDR3: CASSYSGTGGSEQYF
D: TRBD1; J: TRBJ2-2; size: .; V: TRBV4-3; DNA: TGCGCCAGCAGCCTCGTTACAGGGGCCACCGGGGAGCTGTTTTTT; CDR3: CASSLVTGATGELFF
D: TRBD1; J: TRBJ2-4; size: few; V: TRBV18; DNA: TGTGCCAGCTCACCACTGACAGGGAGCCAAAACATTCAGTACTTC; CDR3: CASSPLTGSQNIQYF
D: .; J: TRBJ2-1; size: few; V: TRBV9; DNA: TGTGCCAGCGGGGGGGGCGGGCATGAGCAGTTCTTC; CDR3: CASGGGGHEQFF
D: .; J: TRBJ2-7; size: .; V: TRBV6-2/TRBV6-3; DNA: TGTGCCAGCAGTGACGGACAGTATTGGTACGAGCAGTACTTC; CDR3: CASSDGQYWYEQYF
D: TRBD1; J: TRBJ1-2; size: .; V: TRBV12-3/TRBV12-4; DNA: TGTGCCAGCAGTTTCTTTGTCGGACAGGCGAACGGCTACACCTTC; CDR3: CASSFFVGQANGYTF
D: .; J: TRBJ1-5; size: .; V: TRBV30; DNA: TGTGCCTGGGCAGCGACTGGACGCCAGCCCCAGCATTTT; CDR3: CAWAATGRQPQHF
D: .; J: TRBJ2-3; size: few; V: TRBV10-3; DNA: TGTGCCACCAGGGGGGCAGATACGCAGTATTTT; CDR3: CATRGADTQYF
D: .; J: TRBJ2-1; size: .; V: TRBV6-2/TRBV6-3; DNA: TGTGCCAGCAGTGCCCGTAGGGAGCAGTTCTTC; CDR3: CASSARREQFF
D: .; J: TRBJ2-1; size: .; V: TRBV2; DNA: TGTGCCAGCAGTGAACTGGTGCGGGGCAATGAGCAGTTCTTC; CDR3: CASSELVRGNEQFF
D: .; J: TRBJ2-5; size: .; V: TRBV20-1; DNA: TGCAGTGCTAGAGACCGCGAAGGTCGAGAGACCCAGTACTTC; CDR3: CSARDREGRETQYF
D: .; J: TRBJ2-1; size: .; V: TRBV10-3; DNA: TGTGCCGCACGCCCGGGACGGACCTACAATGAGCAGTTCTTC; CDR3: CAARPGRTYNEQFF
D: .; J: TRBJ2-5; size: .; V: TRBV4-3; DNA: TGCGCCAGCAGCCAAGAGGGCGAGACCCAGTACTTC; CDR3: CASSQEGETQYF
D: .; J: TRBJ2-7; size: few; V: TRBV6-2/TRBV6-3; DNA: TGTGCCAGCAGCCCGGTCCTCTACGAGCAGTACTTC; CDR3: CASSPVLYEQYF
D: .; J: TRBJ2-6; size: .; V: TRBV6-1; DNA: TGTGCCAGCAGTGGGACTTTCTCTGGGGCCAACGTCCTGACTTTC; CDR3: CASSGTFSGANVLTF
D: .; J: TRBJ2-7; size: few; V: TRBV5-1; DNA: TGCGCCAGCAGCTTGGAATCGGGCCGCTCCTACGAGCAGTACTTC; CDR3: CASSLESGRSYEQYF
D: .; J: TRBJ2-3; size: .; V: TRBV29-1; DNA: TGCAGCGTTGGCAGGATCCCAGATACGCAGTATTTT; CDR3: CSVGRIPDTQYF
D: .; J: TRBJ1-1; size: .; V: TRBV27; DNA: TGTGCCAGCAGTTCTCGGACATTCCAGAACACTGAAGCTTTCTTT; CDR3: CASSSRTFQNTEAFF
D: .; J: TRBJ2-5; size: .; V: TRBV12-3/TRBV12-4; DNA: TGTGCCAGCAAGGAAAGGGAGACCCAGTACTTC; CDR3: CASKERETQYF
D: .; J: TRBJ2-7; size: few; V: TRBV29-1; DNA: TGCAGCGTTGTCCCAACCGGGGTGAGCTCCTACGAGCAGTACTTC; CDR3: CSVVPTGVSSYEQYF
D: .; J: TRBJ2-1; size: .; V: TRBV6-2/TRBV6-3; DNA: TGTGCCAGCAGTTACTCACTCTCCTACAATGAGCAGTTCTTC; CDR3: CASSYSLSYNEQFF
D: TRBD1; J: TRBJ2-7; size: .; V: TRBV18; DNA: TGTGCCAGCTCACCAGGGACAGGGCCCTACGAGCAGTACTTC; CDR3: CASSPGTGPYEQYF
D: TRBD1; J: TRBJ2-7; size: few; V: TRBV29-1; DNA: TGCAGCGTCCGCGGACAGGCGTCCTCCTACGAGCAGTACTTC; CDR3: CSVRGQASSYEQYF
D: .; J: TRBJ2-4; size: .; V: TRBV12-3/TRBV12-4; DNA: TGTGCCAGCAGATTATCCGGGGGCCAAAACATTCAGTACTTC; CDR3: CASRLSGGQNIQYF
D: TRBD2; J: TRBJ2-7; size: few; V: TRBV20-1; DNA: TGCAGTGCTAGAGATCGCGGGACTATGTACTACGAGCAGTACTTC; CDR3: CSARDRGTMYYEQYF
D: .; J: TRBJ1-1; size: once; V: TRBV6-5; DNA: TGTGCCAGCAGACTCGAAATGAACACTGAAGCTTTCTTT; CDR3: CASRLEMNTEAFF
D: .; J: TRBJ2-7; size: .; V: TRBV6-2/TRBV6-3; DNA: TGTGCCAGCAAACCGTCGGGGATAACCTACGAGCAGTACTTC; CDR3: CASKPSGITYEQYF
D: .; J: TRBJ2-1; size: .; V: TRBV5-1; DNA: TGCGCCAGCAGCCCGCCGGGAGTATACAATGAGCAGTTCTTC; CDR3: CASSPPGVYNEQFF
D: .; J: TRBJ1-1; size: .; V: TRBV4-3; DNA: TGCGCCAGCAGCCAAGATTCGGGAGGTCTTAACACTGAAGCTTTCTTT; CDR3: CASSQDSGGLNTEAFF
D: .; J: TRBJ2-1; size: few; V: TRBV15; DNA: TGTGCCACCAGCAACAACAATGAGCAGTTCTTC; CDR3: CATSNNNEQFF
D: .; J: TRBJ2-5; size: few; V: TRBV2; DNA: TGTGCCAGCAGTGAATCCCGGGACCAAGAGACCCAGTACTTC; CDR3: CASSESRDQETQYF
D: .; J: TRBJ2-3; size: many; V: TRBV6-2/TRBV6-3; DNA: TGTGCCAGCAGTGGATATACGCAGTATTTT; CDR3: CASSGYTQYF
D: .; J: TRBJ1-2; size: .; V: TRBV28; DNA: TGTGCCAGCAGTAAACCGGGACATCGGGACTACACCTTC; CDR3: CASSKPGHRDYTF
D: .; J: TRBJ1-1; size: .; V: TRBV7-2; DNA: TGTGCCAGCAGCACCGACAGCTACACTGAAGCTTTCTTT; CDR3: CASSTDSYTEAFF
D: .; J: TRBJ1-3; size: .; V: TRBV10-2; DNA: TGCGCCAGCAGTGACCGGGGGAGCTCTGGAAACACCATATATTTT; CDR3: CASSDRGSSGNTIYF
D: TRBD1; J: TRBJ1-6; size: .; V: TRBV15; DNA: TGTGCCACCAGCAAGCCGGGACAGGGGTATTCACCCCTCCACTTT; CDR3: CATSKPGQGYSPLHF
D: .; J: TRBJ2-7; size: few; V: TRBV20-1; DNA: TGCAGTGCTAGCTACACAGGGGGGGACTACGAGCAGTACTTC; CDR3: CSASYTGGDYEQYF
D: .; J: TRBJ2-3; size: .; V: TRBV7-6; DNA: TGTGCCAGCAGCCACTACTCTGGGAATACGCAGTATTTT; CDR3: CASSHYSGNTQYF
D: .; J: TRBJ2-1; size: .; V: TRBV7-8; DNA: TGTGCCAGCAGCTTATCTCGGGGGCGTGCAGGGACTTATGAGCAGTTCTTC; CDR3: CASSLSRGRAGTYEQFF
D: TRBD2; J: TRBJ2-5; size: few; V: TRBV6-5; DNA: TGTGCCAGCAGTTACTCGAGATGGACTAGCGGATCAAAAGAGACCCAGTACTTC; CDR3: CASSYSRWTSGSKETQYF
D: .; J: TRBJ1-2; size: .; V: TRBV18; DNA: TGTGCCAGCTCACCTAAGGTGCAGGGAAATTTCTATGGCTACACCTTC; CDR3: CASSPKVQGNFYGYTF
D: .; J: TRBJ2-7; size: .; V: TRBV7-9; DNA: TGTGCCAGCAGCTCCCCTAAGCGGACTTCTTTC; CDR3: CASSSPKRTSF
D: .; J: TRBJ1-1; size: .; V: TRBV3-1; DNA: TGTGCCAGCAGCCAAGAGGGTAGGGGGATCATGAACACTGAAGCTTTCTTT; CDR3: CASSQEGRGIMNTEAFF
D: .; J: TRBJ1-1; size: few; V: TRBV12-3/TRBV12-4; DNA: TGTGCCAGCAGCGAGGATCGAGGTGGATCTGAAGCTTTCTTT; CDR3: CASSEDRGGSEAFF
D: .; J: TRBJ2-7; size: .; V: TRBV29-1; DNA: TGCAGCGTTGTGGGCAGACCCTCCTACGAGCAGTACTTC; CDR3: CSVVGRPSYEQYF
D: .; J: TRBJ2-2; size: .; V: TRBV4-1; DNA: TGCGCCAGCAGCCAAGACAGGGTGGCCGGGGAGCTGTTTTTT; CDR3: CASSQDRVAGELFF
D: .; J: TRBJ2-1; size: .; V: TRBV29-1; DNA: TGCAGCGTTGCCCGGAGCTCCTACAATGAGCAGTTCTTC; CDR3: CSVARSSYNEQFF
D: TRBD1; J: TRBJ2-2; size: few; V: TRBV6-2/TRBV6-3; DNA: TGTGCCAGCAGTTACTCGAAGCCCGGGACAGTGGGCCGAATAACTTCCGGGGAGCTGTTTTTT; CDR3: CASSYSKPGTVGRITSGELFF